The 29 T cell receptor delta chains in this list originate from one sample, sequenced in a study of gamma-delta chains in newborns, infants, children (dated by TCRdb to the late 2010s). Sequencing instrument: Illumina MiSeq. In TCRdb, clones were called once more from the public reads by CATT, and rows of identical DNA were later combined. This sample lists 5,700 or so delta-chain clones; about 2.5% were detected once. 15% to 17% of the sample is held by the ten biggest clonotypes. Sequencing was performed on blood. The receptors were sampled from a child who was a newborn, infant or young child, either healthy, febrile or measles-vaccinated (not recorded which).

This clone was counted between two and nine times. The germline gene is not matched at one end of the junction; a read error may be the cause. Other DNA sequences in this sample translate to the same CDR3. CDR3: CACDLLGAIDKLIF. CDR3 bases: TGTGCCTGTGACTTACTGGGGGCCATCGATAAGCTCATCTTT. The V call is TRDV2, the J call TRDJ1; 8 bases are shared with TRDD3. This CDR3 has 14 amino acids. CDR1 and CDR2 (germline): GEAIGNYY, EKD.

Notes on this clone: Being one base from a much bigger clone, this may be a read error. The genes are TRDV2 and TRDJ3; the match to TRDD3 covers 12 bases. TCRdb supplies no J gene; here it was assigned by aligning the nucleotide sequence to germline. The CDR3 is 21 amino acids. CDR1 GEAIGNYY and CDR2 EKD come from the germline V gene. Trimming removed 1 base from V and 0 bases from J; junction bases left unmatched: 9. The CDR3 region has the DNA TGTGCCTGTGACACTGGCTGGGGGATACGCGAAAGCTCCTGGGACACCCGACAGATGTTTTTC. This codes for CACDTGWGIRESSWDTRQMFF.

This clone is deemed medium-sized (0.01 to 0.1%). This rearrangement joins TRDV2 to TRDJ3; D is perhaps TRDD3 (6 bases). Trimming shortened V by 1 base and J by 0 bases, and 15 bases separated the two germline ends. From germline, CDR1 is GEAIGNYY and CDR2 EKD. The CDR3 covers 19 residues. The chain's CDR3 is CACDTVGAGSSWDTRQMFF. The CDR3 DNA reads TGTGCCTGTGACACGGTGGGGGCTGGAAGCTCCTGGGACACCCGACAGATGTTTTTC.

A few counts support this clone. The junction does not match germline at one end; this may be a read error. The genes are TRDV2 and TRDJ3, with 11 bases identical to TRDD3. Germline CDR1 and CDR2: GEAIGNYY and EKD. The CDR3 has 22 residues. The CDR3 region has the DNA TGTGCCCGTGACACCGTTGGGGGATACGCCCGTTCCAGCTCCTGGGACACCCGACAGATGTTTTTC. Amino acid sequence: CARDTVGGYARSSSWDTRQMFF.

This clone was seen a few times. This may be a read error: a much more frequent sequence differs by one nucleotide. This same CDR3 is encoded by further DNA sequences in the sample. The rearrangement joins TRDV2 to TRDJ3; 10 bases agree with TRDD3. V gave up 2 bases and J gave up 4 bases; unmatched junction bases: 4. Looked up from germline, CDR1 is GEAIGNYY and CDR2 is EKD. This CDR3 comprises 17 residues. DNA for the CDR3: TGTGCCTGTGACAATACTGGGGGATCTTGGGACACCCGACAGATGTTTTTC. This sequence encodes CACDNTGGSWDTRQMFF.

A remark on this clone: This sequence may be a read error, since a much larger clone differs from it by one base. The same CDR3 also results from other DNA sequences found in this sample. This chain joins TRDV2 and TRDJ3; 10 bases are shared with TRDD3. The CDR3 runs 20 residues. Looked up from germline, CDR1 is GEAIGNYY and CDR2 is EKD. CDR3 protein: CACDTINGGYATWDTRQMFF. DNA of the CDR3: TGTGCCTGTGACACTATAAACGGGGGATACGCAACCTGGGACACCCGACAAATGTTTTTC.

For this clone: For this DNA, TCRdb reports the protein of a much larger clone, which diverges at residue 3, most likely from a read error; the protein presented here is translated directly from the DNA. The J gene is TRDJ2, the V gene TRDV2, with 13 bases fitting TRDD3. Per germline, CDR1 GEAIGNYY and CDR2 EKD. The CDR3 covers 16 residues. The CDR3 loop reads CARDVLGDTETAQLFF. DNA for the CDR3: TGTGCCCGTGACGTACTGGGGGATACGGAGACAGCACAACTCTTCTTT.

A word on this clone: TCRdb has a much larger clone's protein, which differs at residue 9 from the translation of this DNA, likely because of a read error; what is shown is the protein translated from the DNA. The chain uses TRDV2 and TRDJ3; 7 nucleotides match TRDD3. Per germline, CDR1 GEAIGNYY and CDR2 EKD. The CDR3 runs to 14 residues. CDR3 amino acids: CACDTVGDARQMFF. The CDR3 region has the DNA TGTGCCTGTGACACCGTGGGGGACGCCCGACAGATGTTTTTC.

By sample share, this clone is medium-sized (0.01 to 0.1%). The rearrangement joins TRDV2 to TRDJ2; 8 bases map to TRDD3. The CDR3 loop spans 18 amino acids. Germline V lookup: CDR1 GEAIGNYY, CDR2 EKD. The V segment lost 0 bases and the J segment 0 bases; nucleotides outside the gene matches: 8. The CDR3 is CACDTLLGGPALTAQLFF. Here the CDR3 DNA reads TGTGCCTGTGACACCTTACTGGGGGGACCCGCTTTGACAGCACAACTCTTCTTT.

By share, this clone ranks as medium-sized. Other DNA sequences from this sample encode an identical CDR3 as well. The rearrangement uses TRDV2 and TRDJ1; D is possibly TRDD3 (6 bases). V lost 0 bases and J lost 1, with 11 bases in between. CDR3 length: 15 residues. Germline loops: CDR1 GEAIGNYY, CDR2 EKD. The CDR3 DNA sequence: TGTGCCTGTGACACCGTGGGGGGGCTCACCGATAAACTCATCTTT. Translated, it gives CACDTVGGLTDKLIF.

The J gene call is TRDJ3, but no V gene call exists; the table's D call, TRDD3, was not checked against the DNA. This CDR3 region has 20 residues. The CDR3 DNA reads TGTGCCTGTGACACCCCTGGGGGATACGAAAGCTCCTGGGACACCCGCCAGATGTTTTTC. Translated: CACDTPGGYESSWDTRQMFF.

This rearrangement joins TRDV2 to TRDJ3; 8 bases are a match to TRDD3. The CDR3 is made up of 18 amino acids. J was trimmed by 2 bases and V by 0 bases; bases with no gene match: 5. CDR1 is GEAIGNYY, CDR2 EKD, per germline. CDR3 loop: CACDTMWDTTWDTRQMFF. In nucleotides, the CDR3 is TGTGCCTGTGACACCATGTGGGATACGACCTGGGACACCCGACAGATGTTTTTC.

This clone was picked up a small number of times. Other DNA sequences in the same sample also yield this CDR3. The V call is TRDV2, the J call TRDJ2; TRDD3 matches 8 bases. This CDR3 contains 18 residues. Germline V gene lookup returns CDR1 GEAIGNYY and CDR2 EKD. V was pared by 0 bases and J by 4 bases, with 12 bases of the junction left unmatched. CDR3 in amino acids: CACDTVSSWGTPTAQLFF. Here the CDR3 DNA reads TGTGCCTGTGACACCGTATCAAGCTGGGGGACCCCGACAGCACAACTCTTCTTT.

This clone was detected a few times. TCRdb's protein for this DNA is that of a much larger clone and differs from the translation at residue 7, likely a read error; the protein shown is the DNA translation. The chain couples TRDV2 to TRDJ3; 9 bases fit TRDD3. With V trimmed by 0 bases and J by 2 bases, 4 bases remained unmatched. Germline CDR1 GEAIGNYY, CDR2 EKD. This CDR3 spans 18 amino acids. Here the CDR3 reads CACDTVVGDTWDTRQMFF. The CDR3 coding sequence is TGTGCCTGTGACACCGTGGTGGGGGATACCTGGGACACCCGACAGATGTTTTTC.

This clone is categorized as medium-sized. V gene TRDV2 combines with J gene TRDJ2; 11 bases map to TRDD3. The CDR3 spans 16 residues. Germline CDR1 GEAIGNYY, CDR2 EKD. V shed 3 bases, J shed 1 base, and the junction held 3 bases outside the gene matches. CDR3 DNA sequence: TGTGCCTGTGACGTACTGGGGGATAATTTGACAGCACAACTCTTCTTT. Its protein is CACDVLGDNLTAQLFF.

Within the sample, this clone is large (0.1 to 1%). The same CDR3 can be traced to other DNA sequences in this sample. The rearrangement uses TRDV2 and TRDJ3; 11 bases map to TRDD3. In germline, CDR1 is GEAIGNYY, CDR2 EKD. The CDR3 length is 18 residues. V was clipped by 1 base and J by 0 bases; unmatched bases: 1. CDR3 sequence reads: CACDTGGYGSWDTRQMFF. As DNA, the CDR3 is TGTGCCTGTGACACTGGGGGATACGGCTCCTGGGACACCCGACAGATGTTTTTC.

The chain couples TRDV2 to TRDJ2, with D maybe TRDD3 (6 bases). Germline assignment: CDR1 GEAIGNYY and CDR2 EKD. The CDR3 spans 16 residues. Trimming took off 1 base at V and 1 base at J, with 12 bases between the two ends. CDR3 loop: CACDTVGGILTAQLFF. The CDR3 bases are TGTGCCTGTGACACGGTGGGGGGTATTTTGACAGCACAACTCTTCTTT.

On this clone itself: With a much larger clone just one base away, this may be a read error. Other DNA sequences within the sample encode an identical CDR3. This CDR3 is CACDKLGDTAQLFF. The DNA for the CDR3 is TGTGCCTGTGACAAACTGGGGGATACGGCACAACTCTTCTTT. J is TRDJ2 and V is TRDV2, with 13 bases matching TRDD3. Germline V gives CDR1 GEAIGNYY, CDR2 EKD. Trimming cost V 2 bases and J 8 bases; bases outside gene matches: 1. The CDR3 consists of 14 residues.

Relative to its sample, this clone is medium-sized. The V gene is TRDV2, the J gene TRDJ3; 9 bases agree with TRDD3. This CDR3 has 19 residues. CDR1 is GEAIGNYY and CDR2 is EKD in the germline V gene. V shed 0 bases and J 1 base; nucleotides not matched to a gene: 6. Here the CDR3 DNA reads TGTGCCTGTGACACCTGGGGGATAGAGGGTTCCTGGGACACCCGACAGATGTTTTTC. This gives the protein CACDTWGIEGSWDTRQMFF.

By sample share, this clone is medium-sized. A much larger clone differs by one base, so this may be a read error. The same CDR3 is also encoded by other DNA sequences in this sample. The chain is built from TRDV2 and TRDJ3; 9 positions agree with TRDD3. Unmatched junction bases numbered 2, after V lost 0 bases and J lost 3 bases. CDR1 is GEAIGNYY and CDR2 is EKD in the germline V gene. This CDR3 is built from 17 residues. This CDR3 is CACDTVGGYWDTRQMFF. CDR3 sequence (DNA): TGTGCCTGTGACACCGTTGGGGGATACTGGGACACCCGACAGATGTTTTTC.

The called J gene is TRDJ3, whereas the V gene has no call; the table's D call, TRDD3, was not checked against the DNA. This CDR3 comprises 20 residues. CDR3 DNA: TGTGCCTGTGACACCATAGGAGGGGGATACCCCTCCTGGGACACCTGCCAGATGTTTTTC. Protein: CACDTIGGGYPSWDTCQMFF.

Within the sample, this clone is medium-sized. The sample contains more than one DNA sequence encoding this CDR3. The V call is TRDV2, the J call TRDJ3, with 7 bases matching TRDD3. V lost 1 base and J lost 0; bases outside the gene matches: 8. Looked up from germline, CDR1 is GEAIGNYY and CDR2 is EKD. The CDR3 covers 19 residues. The CDR3 nucleotides are TGTGCCTGTGACACGTTAACTGGGGCCAGCTCCTGGGACACCCGACAGATGTTTTTC. Encoded protein: CACDTLTGASSWDTRQMFF.

By share, this clone ranks as medium-sized. The same CDR3 arises from other DNA sequences in this sample as well. The chain combines TRDV2 with TRDJ1; D gene unclear. CDR3 length: 13 residues. The V end lost 0 bases, the J end lost 0 bases, and 4 bases lay between the germline ends. Per germline, CDR1 GEAIGNYY and CDR2 EKD. Here the CDR3 reads CACDTGDTDKLIF. The CDR3 DNA reads as TGTGCCTGTGACACCGGGGACACCGATAAACTCATCTTT.

The chain recombines TRDV1 with TRDJ1; TRDD2 or TRDD3 may be the D gene (6 bases each). V was pared by 4 bases and J by 13 bases, with 25 bases between. The CDR3 totals 15 residues. Germline CDR1 TSWWSYY, CDR2 QGS. The CDR3 spells CALGGLPGDTDRPIF. The CDR3 coding sequence is TGTGCTCTTGGGGGACTTCCTGGGGACACCGATAGACCCATCTTT.

Sample share makes this clone medium-sized. The sample holds other DNA sequences that translate to the same CDR3. The J gene is TRDJ1; the V gene was not called; the table calls TRDD3, which could not be checked here. The CDR3 has 15 residues. This CDR3 is CACDTLGDTADKLIF. The CDR3 nucleotides are TGTGCCTGTGACACCCTGGGGGATACCGCCGATAAACTCATCTTT.

In this sample, this clone turned up a few times. It may be a read error: a sequence one base away is much more abundant. Within the sample, other DNA sequences also encode this same CDR3. The chain joins TRDV2 to TRDJ1, with 9 bases fitting TRDD3. After removal of 7 bases from V and 0 bases from J, the junction contained 14 bases not matched to a gene. CDR1 and CDR2 (germline): GEAIGNYY, EKD. The CDR3 has 17 amino acids. The CDR3 DNA is TGTGCCTGCGACCCTGTACTGGGGGAACGGTACACCGATAAACTCATCTTT. As protein: CACDPVLGERYTDKLIF.

This clone is medium-sized by share. The chain combines TRDV2 with TRDJ3; 12 bases map to TRDD3. This CDR3 comprises 19 residues. J lost 3 bases, V lost 0 bases, and 5 bases had no gene match. Germline lookup yields CDR1 GEAIGNYY and CDR2 EKD. CDR3 coding DNA: TGTGCCTGTGACACCGGCTGGGGGATACGCCTCTGGGACACCCGACAGATGTTTTTC. Residues: CACDTGWGIRLWDTRQMFF.

Only a few counts were recorded for this clone. The chain carries TRDV2 and TRDJ1, with D possibly called TRDD1 or TRDD3 (5 bases each). The CDR3 extends over 17 amino acids. Germline values: CDR1 GEAIGNYY, CDR2 EKD. V lost 3 bases and J lost 2, with 21 bases in between. The CDR3 nucleotides read TGTGCCTGTGACGGAATAGGCCGGGGAGAGGATACCGATAAACTCATCTTT. Amino acids: CACDGIGRGEDTDKLIF.

This clone showed up just a few times. A far bigger clonotype differs at one base, so this is likely a read error. This sample also contains other DNA sequences that code for the same CDR3. This rearrangement joins TRDV2 to TRDJ3; 9 nucleotides line up with TRDD3. Germline V gene lookup returns CDR1 GEAIGNYY and CDR2 EKD. This CDR3 is built from 17 residues. The CDR3 nucleotides are TGTGCCTGCGACAGTACTGGGGGATCCTGGGACACCCGACAGATGTTTTTC. This codes for CACDSTGGSWDTRQMFF.